This T cell receptor beta chain was documented in a study of PD-L1 blockade in urothelial cancer. Time point denoted: pretreatment peripheral blood. The CDR3 length is 14 residues. Germline lookup yields CDR1 SGHKS and CDR2 YYEKEE (reference sequence). V dropped 5 bases and J dropped 4 bases, with 15 bases sitting between them. Assay used: immunoSEQ multiplex PCR; TCRdb lists only in-frame clones, some missing. Found here are tens of thousands of clones, about 85% of them singletons; the top ten hold 13% to 15%. The sequences come from PBMCs, collected around atezolizumab (anti-PD-L1) treatment. The chain links TRBV5-5 to TRBJ2-5; a weak D match, TRBD2 (6 bases). This sequence originates from a man between 60 and 75 years old with urothelial cancer. CDR3 coding DNA: TGTGCCAGCAGTAACGCCGGGACTGGAGAGACCCAGTACTTC. Residues: CASSNAGTGETQYF.